These 9 T cell receptor beta chains were all obtained from the same sample, sequenced in a study of shared clonotypes between healthy human individuals. TCRdb keeps only in-frame clones here, not all; method: immunoSEQ multiplex PCR. This sample has around 440,000 clones; roughly three quarters occur once, and the top ten carry approximately 12%. Sequenced input: PBMCs. The source of these receptors is a woman aged 40 to 49 in good health. Some clones in this sample may be carry-over from other donors' samples.

This chain links TRBV30 with TRBJ1-1; TRBD1 is a possible D gene (5 bases). Trimming removed 0 bases from V and 8 bases from J, with 7 bases in between. This CDR3 is 11 amino acids long. The germline CDR1 and CDR2 sequences are GTSNPN and SVGIG (reference sequence). The CDR3 region has the DNA TGTGCCTGGAGTGTTTCAGGGGAAGCTTTCTTT. Translated, it gives CAWSVSGEAFF.

In the case of this clone: A read error is likely here: a far larger clone is one base away. The chain joins TRBV28 to TRBJ2-7, with no clear D. Germline loops: CDR1 MDHEN, CDR2 SYDVKM. The CDR3 is 12 amino acids. The CDR3 loop reads CVSSFQNYEQYF. In nucleotides, the CDR3 is TGTGTCAGCAGTTTCCAGAACTACGAGCAGTACTTC.

The sample holds a few counts of this clone. This chain connects TRBV30 to TRBJ2-1; TRBD2 matches at 9 bases. Per the germline V gene, CDR1 is GTSNPN and CDR2 is SVGIG (reference sequence). Germline trimming cut 2 bases from V and 3 bases from J; bases unmatched to any gene: 2. The CDR3 consists of 14 residues. CDR3: CAWSRTSDYNEQFF. DNA of the CDR3: TGTGCCTGGAGTAGGACTAGCGACTACAATGAGCAGTTCTTC.

The chain employs TRBV29-1 and TRBJ2-6; no firm D call. The germline V gene has CDR1 SQVTM and CDR2 ANQGSEA. Trimming shortened V by 7 bases and J by 1 base, and 8 bases separated the two germline ends. The CDR3 is made up of 13 amino acids. The CDR3 protein is CSAQRSGANVLTF. The CDR3 nucleotides read TGCAGCGCTCAACGGTCTGGGGCCAACGTCCTGACTTTC.

This chain joins TRBV4-2 and TRBJ2-1; 12 bases map to TRBD2. Germline assignment: CDR1 LGHNA and CDR2 YNFKEQ. The CDR3 has 18 amino acids. The V gene end was trimmed by 0 bases and the J gene end by 4 bases; junction bases not matched to a gene: 7. DNA of the CDR3: TGTGCCAGCAGCCAAGAACTAGCGGGAGGCGCGGGATACAATGAGCAGTTCTTC. Its translation: CASSQELAGGAGYNEQFF.

This clone was detected ten times or more. This may be a read error, as it is one base from a much larger clone. Lacking the conserved final phenylalanine or tryptophan, this CDR3 likely reflects a read error. This chain uses TRBV6-5 with TRBJ1-2; TRBD1 is a possible D gene (5 bases). Germline CDR1 and CDR2: MNHEY and SVGAGI. The CDR3 sequence is 14 residues long. V gave up 4 bases and J gave up 5 bases, with 14 bases separating them. DNA for the CDR3: TGTGCCAGCAGTTCCCCAGGGCAGTGGTATGGCTACACCCTC. Protein sequence: CASSSPGQWYGYTL.

V and J are TRBV7-2 and TRBJ2-7; D not certain. V lost 5 bases and J 0 bases, leaving 5 bases between the germline ends. Germline assignment: CDR1 SGHTA and CDR2 FQGNSA. The CDR3 covers 12 residues. The CDR3 protein is CASSTHSYEQYF. The CDR3 region has the DNA TGTGCCAGCAGCACCCACTCCTACGAGCAGTACTTC.

Notes on this clone: This probably arose from a read error, given a far larger clone one base away. This chain uses TRBV25-1 with TRBJ2-7, with 11 bases fitting TRBD1. There are 15 residues in the CDR3. With 5 bases clipped from V and 3 bases from J, the junction kept 6 bases outside the gene matches. Germline CDR1 MGHDK, CDR2 SYGVNS. CDR3 loop: CASSKFGTGGYEQYF. In nucleotides, the CDR3 is TGTGCCAGCAGTAAGTTCGGGACAGGGGGCTACGAGCAGTACTTC.

The chain joins TRBV2 to TRBJ2-3; D remains unclear. The CDR3 sequence is 14 residues long. V was clipped by 8 bases and J by 2 bases, with 14 bases between them. The germline CDR1 and CDR2 sequences are SNHLY and FYNNEI. CDR3 coding DNA: TGTGCCAGCCGTCAATTGGGAAACACAGATACGCAGTATTTT. Its translation: CASRQLGNTDTQYF.